This TCR beta chain was sequenced during a study of T cell responses to AZD1222 COVID-19 vaccine. The germline V and J ends were trimmed by 8 bases and 3 bases, with 19 bases remaining between them. CDR1 and CDR2 from the germline V gene are MNHEY and SVGAGI. This CDR3 has 15 amino acids. Generated by immunoSEQ multiplex PCR, the TCRdb table keeps only in-frame clones and is missing some. Among 120,000 or so clones listed, approximately 87% were seen once. The J gene is TRBJ1-1, the V gene TRBV6-5; D remains unclear. The source material was peripheral blood, sampled on day 0 of AZD1222 vaccination. This TCR came from an adult in good health. The CDR3 reads CASGRGLSVHTEAFF. The CDR3 DNA reads TGTGCCAGCGGTCGGGGTTTGAGTGTTCACACTGAAGCTTTCTTT.